This T cell receptor (beta chain) came from a study of T cells after yellow fever vaccination. V was trimmed by 5 bases and J by 0 bases, leaving 7 bases between them. Germline lookup yields CDR1 SNHLY and CDR2 FYNNEI. This CDR3 contains 14 residues. Study-level points and caveats: It was a weaker secondary response, yet one that peaked faster, at day 5 versus 15. Booster sampling recovered most clones from primary vaccination (about 97% CD4, approximately 88% CD8).

Details on this clonotype: Its antigen is not known.

Template-switching 5'RACE yielded the TCR cDNA; a universal primer site and UMIs were added in the process. TCRdb re-analysed the 5' RACE reads in MiXCR, keeping a single row per CDR3 protein. The data hold 400,000 to 650,000 distinct CDR3 sequences, with 20% to 25% observed a single time. The sequence was collected from a man younger than 30 who received the YFV17D yellow fever vaccine. The rearrangement links TRBV2 to TRBJ2-2; D remains ambiguous. Here the sequenced sample was PBMCs, taken about 20 days after the first yellow fever vaccination. CDR3 protein: CASSSIANTGELFF. In nucleotides, the CDR3 is TGTGCCAGCAGTTCTATCGCGAACACCGGGGAGCTGTTTTTT.